Listed below are T cell receptor beta chains from one sample, sequenced in a study of blood T cells in healthy people across ages. TCRdb called the 5' RACE reads again in MiXCR, with one record for every CDR3 protein. The sample carries about 540,000 distinct CDR3 sequences, 24% recorded once. The sample was also reused in another study, on T cells of mothers and their children.

The sequenced sample was blood. These receptors all come from a boy aged 5-17 years in good health. The CDR3 runs from the conserved cysteine through the conserved F or W. A D gene is named only where the DNA matches it firmly. The size field is filled for only some rows; it gives once, few, many or a size class.

J,length,V,size,D,CDR3,DNA
TRBJ2-5,15,TRBV20-1,once,TRBD2,CSASLLAGRLETQYF,TGCAGTGCTAGTTTGCTAGCGGGGAGGTTGGAGACCCAGTACTTC
TRBJ2-7,11,TRBV29-1,NA,NA,CSVSFLYEQYF,TGCAGCGTTTCATTCCTCTACGAGCAGTACTTC
TRBJ2-1,17,TRBV7-9,NA,NA,CAGSLIFGGADYNEQFF,TGTGCCGGCAGCTTAATATTCGGGGGAGCGGATTACAATGAGCAGTTCTTC
TRBJ2-5,17,TRBV6-2/TRBV6-3,NA,NA,CASSYSRVAEFQETQYF,TGTGCCAGCAGTTACTCGAGGGTAGCGGAATTCCAAGAGACCCAGTACTTC
TRBJ2-3,14,TRBV4-3,NA,NA,CASSLQVSTDTQYF,TGCGCCAGCAGCCTTCAAGTTTCCACAGATACGCAGTATTTT
TRBJ2-3,15,TRBV20-1,few,NA,CSARWTPGATDTQYF,TGCAGTGCTAGGTGGACTCCGGGGGCGACAGATACGCAGTATTTT
TRBJ2-7,14,TRBV12-3/TRBV12-4,NA,TRBD2,CASQYSGASYEQYF,TGTGCCAGCCAATATAGCGGGGCCTCCTACGAGCAGTACTTC
TRBJ2-1,16,TRBV7-6,few,TRBD2,CASSSELAGGYNEQFF,TGTGCCAGCAGCTCAGAATTAGCGGGGGGGTACAATGAGCAGTTCTTC
TRBJ2-5,14,TRBV14,few,TRBD1,CASSFRDRGETQYF,TGTGCCAGCAGCTTCCGGGACAGGGGAGAGACCCAGTACTTC
TRBJ2-7,13,TRBV20-1,few,NA,CSARDPDTYEQYF,TGCAGTGCTAGAGATCCGGACACCTACGAGCAGTACTTC
TRBJ2-7,15,TRBV28,NA,NA,CASRRFSGLEVEQYF,TGTGCCAGTAGACGATTTAGCGGCCTAGAAGTCGAGCAGTACTTC
TRBJ2-5,13,TRBV5-4,NA,TRBD2,CASSVTSGGGQYF,TGTGCCAGCAGCGTGACTAGCGGGGGAGGGCAGTACTTC
TRBJ2-5,13,TRBV7-9,NA,NA,CASSLTPRETQYF,TGTGCCAGCAGCTTGACCCCACGGGAGACCCAGTACTTC
TRBJ2-7,16,TRBV20-1,NA,TRBD2,CSARGTSGRVPYEQYF,TGCAGTGCTAGAGGAACTAGCGGGAGAGTCCCCTACGAGCAGTACTTC
TRBJ2-1,15,TRBV5-1,few,TRBD2,CASSLLQRESDEQFF,TGCGCCAGCAGCTTGTTGCAGCGGGAGTCGGATGAGCAGTTCTTC
TRBJ2-1,15,TRBV11-1,NA,NA,CASSLTTGKYNEQFF,TGTGCCAGCAGCTTAACGACTGGGAAATACAATGAGCAGTTCTTC
TRBJ2-1,15,TRBV6-1,NA,TRBD1,CASGPTGSSYNEQFF,TGTGCCAGCGGCCCGACAGGGAGCTCCTACAATGAGCAGTTCTTC
TRBJ2-5,15,TRBV27,few,TRBD1,CASSPRDRGRETQYF,TGTGCCAGCAGCCCTAGGGACAGGGGGCGAGAGACCCAGTACTTC
TRBJ1-1,10,TRBV29-1,NA,NA,CSAPGTEAFF,TGCAGCGCCCCAGGGACTGAAGCTTTCTTT
TRBJ2-7,14,TRBV20-1,NA,TRBD2,CSPEVWEGTYEQYF,TGCAGTCCCGAGGTCTGGGAGGGGACCTACGAGCAGTACTTC
TRBJ2-7,13,TRBV27,few,NA,CASSLLQGHEQYF,TGTGCCAGCAGTTTATTACAGGGCCACGAGCAGTACTTC
TRBJ2-1,21,TRBV11-1,few,TRBD1,CASSSKGTGVGRKGSYNEQFF,TGTGCCAGCAGCTCTAAAGGGACAGGGGTCGGAAGGAAGGGCTCCTACAATGAGCAGTTCTTC
TRBJ2-2,15,TRBV4-3,few,NA,CASSQLSGNTGELFF,TGCGCCAGCAGCCAACTAAGCGGAAACACCGGGGAGCTGTTTTTT
TRBJ1-1,13,TRBV11-2,NA,NA,CASSDWENTEAFF,TGTGCCAGCAGCGATTGGGAGAACACTGAAGCTTTCTTT
TRBJ2-1,15,TRBV7-2,NA,NA,CASRASSGLYNEQFF,TGTGCCAGCAGAGCCAGTAGCGGCCTTTACAATGAGCAGTTCTTC
TRBJ2-5,15,TRBV6-5,few,TRBD2,CASRFSGGARETQYF,TGTGCCAGCAGGTTCTCGGGGGGGGCCAGGGAGACCCAGTACTTC
TRBJ2-7,15,TRBV27,few,TRBD2,CASSLKRLAYDEQYF,TGTGCCAGCAGTTTAAAGAGACTAGCGTACGACGAGCAGTACTTC
TRBJ2-1,15,TRBV9,NA,TRBD2,CASSTPSGGYNEQFF,TGTGCCAGCAGCACACCTAGCGGGGGCTACAATGAGCAGTTCTTC
TRBJ2-7,18,TRBV24-1,few,TRBD2,CATSDGSGSSPGRYEQYF,TGTGCCACCAGTGATGGTAGCGGGAGTTCCCCGGGGAGGTACGAGCAGTACTTC
TRBJ2-4,14,TRBV5-4,few,TRBD1,CASTSRTGESIQYF,TGTGCCAGCACCTCTCGGACAGGGGAGAGCATTCAGTACTTC
TRBJ2-5,13,TRBV7-8,few,NA,CAISSGTQETQYF,TGTGCCATCTCGAGCGGGACACAAGAGACCCAGTACTTC
TRBJ2-5,16,TRBV3-1,few,TRBD2,CASSQPGLAGGGTQYF,TGTGCCAGCAGCCAACCTGGACTAGCGGGGGGCGGGACCCAGTACTTC
TRBJ2-7,15,TRBV4-1,NA,NA,CASSQMGGLSYEQYF,TGCGCCAGCAGCCAAATGGGGGGATTATCCTACGAGCAGTACTTC
TRBJ1-1,14,TRBV7-2,many,TRBD1,CASSRDRVNTEAFF,TGTGCCAGCAGCCGGGACAGGGTTAACACTGAAGCTTTCTTT
TRBJ2-1,14,TRBV19,NA,TRBD1,CASSWDSPLGEQFF,TGTGCCAGTAGTTGGGACAGTCCCCTTGGTGAGCAGTTCTTC
TRBJ2-7,14,TRBV9,many,NA,CASSGSRLAYEQYF,TGTGCCAGCAGCGGATCCAGACTAGCCTACGAGCAGTACTTC
TRBJ2-1,16,TRBV12-3/TRBV12-4,NA,TRBD2,CASSRSGLAEYNEQFF,TGTGCCAGCAGTAGAAGCGGACTAGCGGAATACAATGAGCAGTTCTTC
TRBJ2-7,18,TRBV5-1,few,NA,CASSLDLTGPGTFNEQYF,TGCGCCAGCAGCTTAGACCTCACAGGGCCCGGGACGTTCAACGAGCAGTACTTC
TRBJ1-2,15,TRBV5-1,few,NA,CASSLVGANSLRYTF,TGCGCCAGCAGCTTGGTGGGGGCGAACAGTTTGCGCTACACCTTC
TRBJ2-1,13,TRBV24-1,few,NA,CATSDGPSHEQFF,TGTGCCACCAGTGATGGCCCCTCCCATGAGCAGTTCTTC